This T cell receptor beta chain was profiled in a study of T cells in Graves' hyperthyroidism and ophthalmopathy. This clonotype turned up a few times. No antigen is known for it. Amplified regions were TCR beta CDR3 sequences from RNA transcripts. When the TCR CDR3 underwent first-round RT-PCR, the HTBI primer set was used. TCRdb passed the multiplex PCR reads through MiXCR, listing each CDR3 protein once. In the table there are just over 550,000 distinct CDR3 sequences, just over 45% of which are singletons. The study, taken as a whole, reports: Ophthalmopathy was distinguished from stable hyperthyroidism by 13 V-J signatures.

Germline V gene lookup returns CDR1 LNHDA and CDR2 SQIVND (reference sequence). The CDR3 runs 14 residues. V gave up 3 bases and J gave up 1 base, with 10 bases separating them. The source of this sequence is a woman between 18 and 29 years old with Graves' hyperthyroidism. Sequencing was done on a sample of peripheral blood or thyroid tissue (not recorded which). The V gene is TRBV19, the J gene TRBJ2-7; weak D call: TRBD2 (6 bases). CDR3 DNA: TGTGCCAGTAGTATCGGAGGGACTTCCTACGAGCAGTACTTC. Translated, it gives CASSIGGTSYEQYF.